The sequence of this TCR beta chain was determined in a study of tissue T cells after allogeneic stem cell transplantation. Study summary: Samples with visible lymphocytes on H&E were prioritized for sequencing.

Notes on the study in general: TCR repertoires tracked anatomic similarity, regardless of disease or transplant status. Tissue-detected TCR repertoire was only partly captured by blood and spleen T cells.

Worth noting for this clone: Its specificity is not known.

This CDR3 has 14 residues. V was pared by 1 base and J by 4 bases, with 8 bases between. Germline V CDR1 and CDR2: KGHSH, LQKENI. Profiling relied on immunoSEQ multiplex PCR, and the TCRdb table lists in-frame clones only, not all of them. The sample lists roughly 25,000 clones; about 70% were seen once. This clonotype was obtained from a female donor aged 60 or older with lung cancer. The chain carries TRBV18 and TRBJ1-5; D unclear. This specimen was tissue from the ileum, taken at autopsy. CDR3 nucleotide sequence: TGTGCCAGCTCACCACAAGCGGATAATCAGCCCCAGCATTTT. This encodes CASSPQADNQPQHF.